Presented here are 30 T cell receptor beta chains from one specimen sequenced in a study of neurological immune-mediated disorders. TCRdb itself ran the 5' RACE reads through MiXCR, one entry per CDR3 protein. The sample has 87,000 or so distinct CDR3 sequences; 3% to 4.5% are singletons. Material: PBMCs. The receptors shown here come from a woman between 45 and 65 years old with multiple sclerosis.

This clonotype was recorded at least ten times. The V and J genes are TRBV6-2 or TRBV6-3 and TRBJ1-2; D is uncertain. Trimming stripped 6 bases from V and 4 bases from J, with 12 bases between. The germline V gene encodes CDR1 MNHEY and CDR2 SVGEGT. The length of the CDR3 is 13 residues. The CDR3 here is CASSPGFLYGYTF. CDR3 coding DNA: TGTGCCAGCAGCCCAGGATTCCTCTATGGCTACACCTTC.

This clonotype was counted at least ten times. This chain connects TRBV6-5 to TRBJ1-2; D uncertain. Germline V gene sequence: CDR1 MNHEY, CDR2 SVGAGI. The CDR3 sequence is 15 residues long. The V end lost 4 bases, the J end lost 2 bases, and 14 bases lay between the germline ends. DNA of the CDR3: TGTGCCAGCAGTTCTTTGGCACTGATGAACTATGGCTACACCTTC. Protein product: CASSSLALMNYGYTF.

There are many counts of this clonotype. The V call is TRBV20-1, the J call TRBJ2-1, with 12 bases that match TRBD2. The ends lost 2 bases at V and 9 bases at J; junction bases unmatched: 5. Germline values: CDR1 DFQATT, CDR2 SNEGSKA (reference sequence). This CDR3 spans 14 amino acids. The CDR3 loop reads CSARSLAGGVEQFF. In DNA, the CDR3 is TGCAGTGCTAGAAGCCTAGCGGGGGGGGTTGAGCAGTTCTTC.

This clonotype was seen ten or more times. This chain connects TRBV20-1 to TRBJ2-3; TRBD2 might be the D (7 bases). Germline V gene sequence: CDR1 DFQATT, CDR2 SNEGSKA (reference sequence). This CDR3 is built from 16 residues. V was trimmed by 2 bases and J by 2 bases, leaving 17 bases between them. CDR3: CSARRGGNRHTDTQYF. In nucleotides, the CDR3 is TGCAGTGCTAGAAGGGGGGGGAATCGACACACAGATACGCAGTATTTT.

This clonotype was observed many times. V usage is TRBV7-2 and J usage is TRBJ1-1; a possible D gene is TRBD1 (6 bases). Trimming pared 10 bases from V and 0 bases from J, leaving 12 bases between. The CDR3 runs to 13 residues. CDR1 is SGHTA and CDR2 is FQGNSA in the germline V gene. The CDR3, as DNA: TGTGCCACCCACCGGGACATGAACACTGAAGCTTTCTTT. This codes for CATHRDMNTEAFF.

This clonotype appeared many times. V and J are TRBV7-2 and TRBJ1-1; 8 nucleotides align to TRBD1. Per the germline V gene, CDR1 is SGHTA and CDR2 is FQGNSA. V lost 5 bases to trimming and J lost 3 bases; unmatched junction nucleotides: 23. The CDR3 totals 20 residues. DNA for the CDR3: TGTGCCAGCAGCCGACCCTCTCCGGGACAGGTAAACCACTGGTACACTGAAGCTTTCTTT. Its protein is CASSRPSPGQVNHWYTEAFF.

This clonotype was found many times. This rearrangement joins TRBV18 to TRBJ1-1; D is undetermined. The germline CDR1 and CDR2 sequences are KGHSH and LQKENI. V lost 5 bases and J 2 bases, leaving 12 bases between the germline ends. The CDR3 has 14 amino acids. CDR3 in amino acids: CASSSTNGNTEAFF. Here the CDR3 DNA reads TGTGCCAGCTCATCCACGAACGGAAACACTGAAGCTTTCTTT.

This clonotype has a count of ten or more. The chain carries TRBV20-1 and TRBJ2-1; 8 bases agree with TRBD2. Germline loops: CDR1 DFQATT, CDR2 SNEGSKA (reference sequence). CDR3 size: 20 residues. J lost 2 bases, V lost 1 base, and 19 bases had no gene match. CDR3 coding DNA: TGCAGTGCTAGAGTAGCCGGGGGGGGTAAGGCCCCCCCACCCTACAATGAGCAGTTCTTC. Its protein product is CSARVAGGGKAPPPYNEQFF.

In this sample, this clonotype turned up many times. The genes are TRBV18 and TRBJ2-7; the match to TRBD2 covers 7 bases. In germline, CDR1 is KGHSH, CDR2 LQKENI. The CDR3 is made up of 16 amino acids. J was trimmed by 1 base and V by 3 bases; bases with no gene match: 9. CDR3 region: CASSPKWGGISYEQYF. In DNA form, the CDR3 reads TGTGCCAGCTCACCGAAGTGGGGGGGGATATCCTACGAGCAGTACTTC.

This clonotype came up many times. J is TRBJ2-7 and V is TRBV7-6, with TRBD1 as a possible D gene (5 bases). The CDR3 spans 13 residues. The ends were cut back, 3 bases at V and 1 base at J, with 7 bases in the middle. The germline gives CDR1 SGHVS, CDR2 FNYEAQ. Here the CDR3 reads CASSLDTSYEQYF. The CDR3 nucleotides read TGTGCCAGCAGCTTGGACACTTCCTACGAGCAGTACTTC.

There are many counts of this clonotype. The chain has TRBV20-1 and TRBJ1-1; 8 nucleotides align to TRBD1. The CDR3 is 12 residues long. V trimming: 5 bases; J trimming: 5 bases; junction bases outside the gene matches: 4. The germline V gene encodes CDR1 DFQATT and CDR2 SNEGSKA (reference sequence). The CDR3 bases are TGCAGTGCTGGACAGGGAAGGACTGAAGCTTTCTTT. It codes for CSAGQGRTEAFF.

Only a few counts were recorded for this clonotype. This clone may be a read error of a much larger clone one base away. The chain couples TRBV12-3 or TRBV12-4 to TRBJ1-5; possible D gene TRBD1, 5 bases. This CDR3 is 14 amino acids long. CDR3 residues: CASSRGRRNQPQNF. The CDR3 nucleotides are TGTGCCAGCAGCCGGGGACGGCGCAATCAGCCCCAGAATTTT.

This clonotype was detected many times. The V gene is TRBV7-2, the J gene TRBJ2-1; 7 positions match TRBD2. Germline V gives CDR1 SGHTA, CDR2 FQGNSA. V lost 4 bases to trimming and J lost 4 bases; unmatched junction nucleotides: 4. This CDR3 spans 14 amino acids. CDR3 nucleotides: TGTGCCAGCAGCTGGACTAGTGGTTACAATGAGCAGTTCTTC. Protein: CASSWTSGYNEQFF. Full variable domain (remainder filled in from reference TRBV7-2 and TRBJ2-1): GAGVSQSPSNKVTEKGKDVELRCDPISGHTALYWYRQSLGQGLEFLIYFQGNSAPDKSGLPSDRFSAERTGGSVSTLTIQRTQQEDSAVYLCASSWTSGYNEQFFGPGTRLTVL.

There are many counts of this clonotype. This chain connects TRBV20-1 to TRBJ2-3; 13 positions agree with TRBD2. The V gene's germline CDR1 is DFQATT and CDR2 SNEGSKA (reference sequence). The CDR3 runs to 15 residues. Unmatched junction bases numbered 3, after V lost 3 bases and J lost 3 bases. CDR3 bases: TGCAGTGCTAGGCCGGGACTAGCGGGGACAGATACGCAGTATTTT. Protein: CSARPGLAGTDTQYF.

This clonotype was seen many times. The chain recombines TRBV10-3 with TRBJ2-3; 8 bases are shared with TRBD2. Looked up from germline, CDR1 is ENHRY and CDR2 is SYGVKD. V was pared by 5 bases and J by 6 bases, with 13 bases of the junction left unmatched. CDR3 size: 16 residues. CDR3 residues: CAISPQGRGGGDTQYF. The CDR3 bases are TGTGCCATCAGTCCCCAAGGCAGGGGCGGGGGGGATACGCAGTATTTT.

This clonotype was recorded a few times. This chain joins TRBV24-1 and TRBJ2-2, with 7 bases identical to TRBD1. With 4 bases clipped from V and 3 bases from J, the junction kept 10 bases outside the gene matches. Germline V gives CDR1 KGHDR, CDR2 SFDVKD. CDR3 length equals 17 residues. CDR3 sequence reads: CATSETQGRRDTGELFF. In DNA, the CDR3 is TGTGCCACCAGTGAGACACAGGGGCGTAGGGACACCGGGGAGCTGTTTTTT.

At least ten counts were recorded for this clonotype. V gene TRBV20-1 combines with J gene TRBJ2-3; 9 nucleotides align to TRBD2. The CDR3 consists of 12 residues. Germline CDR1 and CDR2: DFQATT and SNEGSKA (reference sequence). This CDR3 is CSVAGGTDTQYF. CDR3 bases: TGCAGCGTAGCGGGGGGCACAGATACGCAGTATTTT.

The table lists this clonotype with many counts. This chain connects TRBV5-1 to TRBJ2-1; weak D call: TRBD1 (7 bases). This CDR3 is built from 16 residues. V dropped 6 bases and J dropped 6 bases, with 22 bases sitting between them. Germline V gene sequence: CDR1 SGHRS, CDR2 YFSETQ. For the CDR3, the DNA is TGCGCCAGCACCTACCAGGGGGACTCAACCCCCAATGAGCAGTTCTTC. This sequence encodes CASTYQGDSTPNEQFF.

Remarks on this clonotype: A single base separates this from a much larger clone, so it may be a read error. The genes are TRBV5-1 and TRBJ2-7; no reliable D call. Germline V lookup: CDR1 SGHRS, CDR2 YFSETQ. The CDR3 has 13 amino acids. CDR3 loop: CASRLSRDYEQYF. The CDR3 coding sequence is TGCGCCAGCCGCTTGAGCCGAGACTACGAGCAGTACTTC.

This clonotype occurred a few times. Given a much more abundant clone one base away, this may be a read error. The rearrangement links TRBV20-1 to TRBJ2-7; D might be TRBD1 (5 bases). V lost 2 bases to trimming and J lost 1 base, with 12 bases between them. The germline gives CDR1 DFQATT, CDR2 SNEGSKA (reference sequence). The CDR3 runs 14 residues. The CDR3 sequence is CSARFVKGSYEQYF. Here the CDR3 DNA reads TGCAGTGCTAGATTTGTCAAGGGGTCCTACGAGCAGTACTTC.

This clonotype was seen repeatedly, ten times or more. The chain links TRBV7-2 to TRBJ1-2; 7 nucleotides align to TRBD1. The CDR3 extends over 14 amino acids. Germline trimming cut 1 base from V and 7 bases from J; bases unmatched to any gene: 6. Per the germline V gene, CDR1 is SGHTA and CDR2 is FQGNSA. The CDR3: CASSLDVGTAGYTF. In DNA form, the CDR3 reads TGTGCCAGCAGCTTAGACGTGGGGACAGCTGGCTACACCTTC.

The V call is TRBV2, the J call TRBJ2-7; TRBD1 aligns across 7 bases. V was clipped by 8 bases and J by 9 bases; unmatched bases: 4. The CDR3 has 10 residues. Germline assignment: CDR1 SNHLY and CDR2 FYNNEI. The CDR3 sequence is CASGGQAQYF. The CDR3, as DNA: TGTGCCAGCGGCGGACAGGCGCAGTACTTC. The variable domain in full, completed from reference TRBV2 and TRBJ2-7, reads EPEVTQTPSHQVTQMGQEVILRCVPISNHLYFYWYRQILGQKVEFLVSFYNNEISEKSEIFDDQFSVERPDGSNFTLKIRSTKLEDSAMYFCASGGQAQYFGPGTRLTVT.

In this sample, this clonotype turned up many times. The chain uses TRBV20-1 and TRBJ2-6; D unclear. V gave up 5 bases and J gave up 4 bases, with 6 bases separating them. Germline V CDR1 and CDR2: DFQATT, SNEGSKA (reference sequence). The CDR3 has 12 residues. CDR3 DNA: TGCAGTGCTCAACCCGGGGCCAACGTCCTGACTTTC. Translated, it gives CSAQPGANVLTF.

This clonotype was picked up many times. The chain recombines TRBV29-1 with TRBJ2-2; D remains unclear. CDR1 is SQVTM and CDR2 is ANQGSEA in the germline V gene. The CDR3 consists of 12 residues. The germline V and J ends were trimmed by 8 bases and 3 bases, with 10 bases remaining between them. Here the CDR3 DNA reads TGCAGCTTTGCATCTTACACCGGGGAGCTGTTTTTT. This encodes CSFASYTGELFF.

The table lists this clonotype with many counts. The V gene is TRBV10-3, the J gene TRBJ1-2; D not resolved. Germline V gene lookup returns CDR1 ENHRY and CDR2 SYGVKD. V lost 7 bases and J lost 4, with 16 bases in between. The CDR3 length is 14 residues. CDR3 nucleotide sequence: TGTGCCATCAACGGTTTGGGTTTGGGCTATGGCTACACCTTC. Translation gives CAINGLGLGYGYTF.

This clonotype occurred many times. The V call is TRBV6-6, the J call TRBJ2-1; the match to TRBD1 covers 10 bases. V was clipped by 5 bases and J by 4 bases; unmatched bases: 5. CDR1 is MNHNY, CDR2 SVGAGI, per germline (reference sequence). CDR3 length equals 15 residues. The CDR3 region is CASSPDRGPYNEQFF. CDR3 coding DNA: TGTGCCAGCAGTCCAGACAGGGGGCCGTACAATGAGCAGTTCTTC.

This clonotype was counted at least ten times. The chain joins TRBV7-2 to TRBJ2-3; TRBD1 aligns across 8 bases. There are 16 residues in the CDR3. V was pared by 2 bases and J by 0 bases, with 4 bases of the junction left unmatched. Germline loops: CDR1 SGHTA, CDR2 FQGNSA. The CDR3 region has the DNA TGTGCCAGCAGCTTAACGGGACAGGCTAGCACAGATACGCAGTATTTT. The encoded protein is CASSLTGQASTDTQYF.

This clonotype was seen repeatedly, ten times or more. CDR3 sequence: CASVSSGRNPHYTQYF. The CDR3 coding sequence is TGTGCCAGCGTCTCTAGCGGGAGGAACCCCCATTATACGCAGTATTTT. This chain connects TRBV11-2 to TRBJ2-3, with 11 bases matching TRBD2. Trimming cost V 8 bases and J 7 bases; bases outside gene matches: 14. The germline V gene has CDR1 SGHAT and CDR2 FQNNGV. This CDR3 is 16 amino acids long.

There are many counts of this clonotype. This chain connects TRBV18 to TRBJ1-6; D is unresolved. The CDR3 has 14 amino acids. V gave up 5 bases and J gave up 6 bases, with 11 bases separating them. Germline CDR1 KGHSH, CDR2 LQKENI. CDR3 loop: CASSIGYGNSPLHF. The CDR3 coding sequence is TGTGCCAGCTCAATCGGGTATGGTAATTCACCCCTCCACTTT.

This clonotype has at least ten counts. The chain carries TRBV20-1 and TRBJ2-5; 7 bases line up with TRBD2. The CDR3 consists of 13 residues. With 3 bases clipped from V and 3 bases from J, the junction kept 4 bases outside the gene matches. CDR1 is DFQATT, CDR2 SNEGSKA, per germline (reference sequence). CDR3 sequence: CSASFGGKETQYF. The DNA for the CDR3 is TGCAGTGCTAGCTTCGGGGGGAAAGAGACCCAGTACTTC.